This TCR beta chain is drawn from a study of T cell responses to AZD1222 COVID-19 vaccine. Study results and limitations: In the spike-specific TCR repertoire, nearly half reportedly target unmutated variant regions.

Worth noting for this clone: Antigen unknown.

CDR1 is SNHLY and CDR2 is FYNNEI in the germline V gene. With 8 bases clipped from V and 3 bases from J, the junction kept 6 bases outside the gene matches. The CDR3 is 13 amino acids. Using immunoSEQ multiplex PCR, the repertoire was profiled, and TCRdb retains in-frame clones only, with some absent. The sample consists of about 150,000 clones, around 93% of them appearing once. The receptor comes from an adult who received the AZD1222 COVID-19 vaccine. The sequences come from peripheral blood, collected 28 days after the second AZD1222 dose. The chain joins TRBV2 to TRBJ1-2, with 7 nucleotides matching TRBD1. CDR3 DNA sequence: TGTGCCAGCCAGGGACAGTGGGACTATGGCTACACCTTC. It encodes CASQGQWDYGYTF.